These 32 T cell receptor beta chains originate from one sample sequenced in a study of PD-1 blockade in classical Hodgkin lymphoma (dated by TCRdb to about 2020). In the paper's terms, the time point label means: cycle 4 day 1 (C4D1), after 5 to 7 weeks of nivolumab. Every trial patient had relapsed following autologous stem cell transplantation, and prior brentuximab vedotin exposure was what differed among cohorts A, B and C. The library relied on the immunoSEQ multiplex PCR assay. What TCRdb holds here is the immuneACCESS table cut down to in-frame rearrangements. Part of the clones is not present; checked against another copy, under half of the missing clones reflect an unresolved V gene, and the others are unexplained. For this sample there are fewer than 25,000 clones; approximately 67% appear just once. The top ten clonotypes cover 30% of the sample. This specimen consisted of peripheral blood mononuclear cells (PBMCs), obtained before the fourth cycle of nivolumab. The receptors were sampled from a human donor with classical Hodgkin lymphoma.

This clone was seen a few times. V is TRBV9 and J is TRBJ1-2, with a weak D call TRBD1 (5 bases). Germline V gene lookup returns CDR1 SGDLS and CDR2 YYNGEE. The CDR3 is made up of 13 amino acids. V shed 4 bases and J shed 5 bases, with 12 bases lying between them. The CDR3 is CASSLGTDYGYTF. CDR3 nucleotide sequence: TGTGCCAGCAGCTTAGGGACCGATTATGGCTACACCTTC.

The V call is TRBV11-2, the J call TRBJ2-1; 12 nucleotides agree with TRBD2. The CDR3 consists of 17 residues. V shed 5 bases, J shed 7 bases, and the junction held 12 bases outside the gene matches. Germline CDR1 SGHAT, CDR2 FQNNGV. The CDR3, as DNA: TGTGCCAGCAGCCCAAACCATCTAGCGGGGGGGATAAATGAGCAGTTCTTC. Residues: CASSPNHLAGGINEQFF.

CDR3 region: CASTLLPGNPGTEAFF. The DNA of the CDR3 is TGTGCCAGCACCTTGCTCCCTGGGAATCCGGGCACTGAAGCTTTCTTT. The rearrangement links TRBV7-9 to TRBJ1-1, with D unclear. The CDR3 consists of 16 residues. CDR1 and CDR2 (germline): SEHNR, FQNEAQ (reference sequence). The V end was cut by 7 bases, the J end by 4 bases, with 22 bases between.

The J gene is TRBJ1-6, the V gene TRBV19; no reliable D call. CDR3 size: 15 residues. CDR1 is LNHDA and CDR2 is SQIVND in the germline V gene (reference sequence). V was pared by 7 bases and J by 3 bases, with 13 bases between. This chain's CDR3 is CASNKGLDYNSPLHF. CDR3 DNA: TGTGCCAGTAATAAAGGGCTTGACTATAATTCACCCCTCCACTTT. Full variable domain (outside the CDR3, taken from reference TRBV19 and TRBJ1-6): DGGITQSPKYLFRKEGQNVTLSCEQNLNHDAMYWYRQDPGQGLRLIYYSQIVNDFQKGDIAEGYSVSREKKESFPLTVTSAQKNPTAFYLCASNKGLDYNSPLHFGNGTRLTVT.

The chain joins TRBV5-5 to TRBJ2-5; D gene ambiguous. Germline values: CDR1 SGHKS, CDR2 YYEKEE (reference sequence). The CDR3 extends over 14 amino acids. Trimming left V 4 bases short and J 4 bases short, with 14 bases between. The DNA of the CDR3 is TGTGCCAGCAGCCGCGCCCACTTTAGAGAGACCCAGTACTTC. As protein: CASSRAHFRETQYF. Looking up the rest from reference TRBV5-5 and TRBJ2-5 gives the full variable domain: DAGVTQSPTHLIKTRGQQVTLRCSPISGHKSVSWYQQVLGQGPQFIFQYYEKEERGRGNFPDRFSARQFPNYSSELNVNALLLGDSALYLCASSRAHFRETQYFGPGTRLLVL.

The V call is TRBV25-1, the J call TRBJ2-1, with 11 positions matching TRBD2. The CDR3 contains 14 residues. After removal of 3 bases from V and 10 bases from J, the junction contained 5 bases not matched to a gene. CDR1 is MGHDK and CDR2 is SYGVNS in the germline V gene. The CDR3 spells CASSDSGGVREQFF. The CDR3 region has the DNA TGTGCCAGCAGTGATAGCGGGGGGGTTCGGGAGCAGTTCTTC.

This sequence joins TRBV5-1 and TRBJ2-6; D is uncertain. The V end was cut by 1 base, the J end by 3 bases, with 5 bases between. CDR3 size: 14 residues. Germline loops: CDR1 SGHRS, CDR2 YFSETQ. Here the CDR3 reads CASSLLSGANVLTF. The CDR3 DNA reads TGCGCCAGCAGCTTGTTAAGTGGGGCCAACGTCCTGACTTTC. The entire variable domain, with the rest obtained from reference TRBV5-1 and TRBJ2-6, is as follows: KAGVTQTPRYLIKTRGQQVTLSCSPISGHRSVSWYQQTPGQGLQFLFEYFSETQRNKGNFPGRFSGRQFSNSRSEMNVSTLELGDSALYLCASSLLSGANVLTFGAGSRLTVL.

The rearrangement uses TRBV27 and TRBJ2-5; D may be TRBD2 (6 bases). The length of the CDR3 is 13 residues. V dropped 5 bases and J dropped 2 bases, with 9 bases sitting between them. Germline CDR1 MNHEY, CDR2 SMNVEV (reference sequence). The CDR3 nucleotides read TGTGCCAGCAGTCTCCGGGAGCAAGAGACCCAGTACTTC. Translating gives CASSLREQETQYF.

The chain carries TRBV7-2 and TRBJ2-1, with TRBD1 matching over 10 bases. This CDR3 contains 15 residues. The J segment lost 5 bases and the V segment lost 5 bases, leaving 6 bases of the junction unmatched. From germline, CDR1 is SGHTA and CDR2 FQGNSA. CDR3 in DNA: TGTGCCAGCAGCAATGACAGGGGGCGGAACAATGAGCAGTTCTTC. This encodes CASSNDRGRNNEQFF.

This chain connects TRBV6-1 to TRBJ2-7; 8 bases fit TRBD2. The CDR3 contains 15 residues. Germline V gives CDR1 MNHNS, CDR2 SASEGT. J lost 1 base, V lost 2 bases, and 4 bases had no gene match. This CDR3 is CASSERSGGSYEQYV. CDR3 nucleotide sequence: TGTGCCAGCAGTGAAAGAAGCGGGGGATCCTACGAGCAGTACGTC.

The rearrangement links TRBV10-3 to TRBJ2-5; D is uncertain. The J call may be in error: the DNA end matches TRBJ2-7 better. The germline V gene has CDR1 ENHRY and CDR2 SYGVKD. The CDR3 spans 14 residues. The CDR3 DNA follows: TGTGCCAGCAGCCTACGGCCTGATGACTACGAGCAGTACTTC. Its translation: CASSLRPDDYEQYF.

On this clone: Sequence at one end of the junction differs from germline and may be a read error. This rearrangement joins TRBV27 to TRBJ1-4, with D possibly matching TRBD1 (5 bases). CDR1 and CDR2 from the germline V gene are MNHEY and SMNVEV (reference sequence). This CDR3 region has 14 residues. CDR3 DNA sequence: TGTGCCAGCAGTTTTTCGGAAGGGACCGGGAGGCAAGGTTTT. Residues: CASSFSEGTGRQGF. The full variable domain, its missing parts supplied by reference TRBV27 and TRBJ1-4, is EAQVTQNPRYLITVTGKKLTVTCSQNMNHEYMSWYRQDPGLGLRQIYYSMNVEVTDKGDVPEGYKVSRKEKRNFPLILESPSPNQTSLYFCASSFSEGTGRQGFGSGTQLSVL.

The V call is TRBV2, the J call TRBJ2-3; D is uncertain. The CDR3 covers 12 residues. The germline V and J ends were trimmed by 6 bases and 6 bases, with 10 bases remaining between them. The germline V gene has CDR1 SNHLY and CDR2 FYNNEI. This CDR3 reads CASRLDVDTQYF. The CDR3 DNA reads as TGTGCCAGCAGACTGGACGTTGATACGCAGTATTTT. The whole variable domain, filled in from reference TRBV2 and TRBJ2-3, reads EPEVTQTPSHQVTQMGQEVILRCVPISNHLYFYWYRQILGQKVEFLVSFYNNEISEKSEIFDDQFSVERPDGSNFTLKIRSTKLEDSAMYFCASRLDVDTQYFGPGTRLTVL.

By share of the sample, this clone is medium-sized. This chain joins TRBV5-6 and TRBJ1-2, with no clear D. This CDR3 spans 11 amino acids. The germline CDR1 and CDR2 sequences are SGHDT and YYEEEE. The ends were cut back, 4 bases at V and 4 bases at J, with 5 bases in the middle. The CDR3 spells CASSPGYGYTF. CDR3 DNA: TGTGCCAGCAGCCCGGGCTATGGCTACACCTTC.

In this sample, this clone turned up a few times. The chain joins TRBV13 to TRBJ2-7; tentative D call: TRBD1 (6 bases). Germline lookup yields CDR1 PRHDT and CDR2 FYEKMQ (reference sequence). Trimming cost V 5 bases and J 5 bases, with 13 bases left between them. This CDR3 comprises 13 residues. This chain's CDR3 is CASSLGAVHEQYV. The CDR3 DNA sequence: TGTGCCAGCAGCCTGGGGGCAGTACACGAGCAGTACGTC.

This clone was recorded once. The chain links TRBV6-1 to TRBJ2-6; 9 bases agree with TRBD2. In germline, CDR1 is MNHNS, CDR2 SASEGT. The CDR3 runs to 15 residues. V lost 6 bases, J lost 1 base, and 1 base stayed unmatched. The CDR3 protein is CASRAGGSGANVLTF. As DNA, the CDR3 is TGTGCCAGCAGGGCGGGAGGGTCTGGGGCCAACGTCCTGACTTTC.

This clone came up a few times. V is TRBV19 and J is TRBJ1-5; D remains unclear. Germline lookup yields CDR1 LNHDA and CDR2 SQIVND (reference sequence). Trimming stripped 6 bases from V and 7 bases from J, with 19 bases between. The CDR3 runs to 15 residues. The CDR3 DNA is TGTGCCAGTAGCCCCCAAGTAACCTTAGGGCAGCCCCAGCATTTT. Its translation: CASSPQVTLGQPQHF.

This clone has a single count. The gene calls are TRBV6-5 and TRBJ2-5; TRBD2 might be the D (6 bases). This CDR3 is 12 amino acids long. V was cut by 5 bases and J by 5 bases, with 9 bases left in between. CDR1 is MNHEY and CDR2 is SVGAGI in the germline V gene. For the CDR3, the DNA is TGTGCCAGCAGTCAAGGGAGGGAGACCCAGTACTTC. Translated, it gives CASSQGRETQYF.

In its sample, this clone was seen a few times. The rearrangement uses TRBV15 and TRBJ1-3, with D hard to call. Germline loops: CDR1 LNHNV, CDR2 YYDKDF (reference sequence). The CDR3 is made up of 13 amino acids. Trimming stripped 6 bases from V and 0 bases from J, with 6 bases between. Here the CDR3 DNA reads TGTGCCACCAGGACAAGCTCTGGAAACACCATATATTTT. It encodes CATRTSSGNTIYF.

This clone has more than one count but fewer than ten. The rearrangement uses TRBV10-3 and TRBJ2-3; D unclear. The germline CDR1 and CDR2 sequences are ENHRY and SYGVKD. This CDR3 comprises 12 residues. Trimming removed 5 bases from V and 4 bases from J, with 7 bases in between. Here the CDR3 reads CAISRASDTQYF. CDR3 bases: TGTGCCATCAGTAGGGCTTCAGATACGCAGTATTTT.

CDR3 coding DNA: TGCAGCGCGAGGACAGGATTCTATGGCTACACCTTC. Translated: CSARTGFYGYTF. V and J are TRBV29-1 and TRBJ1-2; 7 bases fit TRBD1. This CDR3 comprises 12 residues. V trimming: 7 bases; J trimming: 4 bases; junction bases outside the gene matches: 6. Per germline, CDR1 SQVTM and CDR2 ANQGSEA.

This chain joins TRBV28 and TRBJ1-1; D is ambiguous. Trimming removed 8 bases at V and 5 bases at J, with 12 bases between. Germline V CDR1 and CDR2: MDHEN, SYDVKM. The CDR3 length is 12 residues. CDR3 nucleotides: TGTGCCAGCCGACTCTTAGAAACTGAAGCTTTCTTT. Translation gives CASRLLETEAFF. The entire variable domain, with the rest obtained from reference TRBV28 and TRBJ1-1, is as follows: DVKVTQSSRYLVKRTGEKVFLECVQDMDHENMFWYRQDPGLGLRLIYFSYDVKMKEKGDIPEGYSVSREKKERFSLILESASTNQTSMYLCASRLLETEAFFGQGTRLTVV.

The chain joins TRBV19 to TRBJ1-2; TRBD1 matches 9 bases. The CDR3 consists of 17 residues. The ends lost 3 bases at V and 5 bases at J; junction bases unmatched: 13. CDR1 is LNHDA and CDR2 is SQIVND in the germline V gene (reference sequence). In DNA form, the CDR3 reads TGTGCCAGTAGTATCGGACAGGGGACCAGATTACGTTATGGCTACACCTTC. Protein product: CASSIGQGTRLRYGYTF.

This clone was recorded only once. This chain joins TRBV5-1 and TRBJ2-3, with 11 nucleotides matching TRBD2. The CDR3 extends over 15 amino acids. After removal of 3 bases from V and 6 bases from J, the junction contained 6 bases not matched to a gene. The germline V gene encodes CDR1 SGHRS and CDR2 YFSETQ. CDR3 sequence reads: CASSYDLAGGDTQYF. DNA of the CDR3: TGCGCCAGCAGCTACGACCTAGCGGGGGGCGATACGCAGTATTTT.

The V call is TRBV19, the J call TRBJ1-1, with D maybe TRBD1 (5 bases). Germline CDR1 reads LNHDA; CDR2 reads SQIVND (reference sequence). CDR3 length: 13 residues. The ends were cut back, 4 bases at V and 2 bases at J, with 8 bases in the middle. In DNA form, the CDR3 reads TGTGCCAGTAGTAAGCAGGGTAACACTGAAGCTTTCTTT. Its protein product is CASSKQGNTEAFF.

The rearrangement links TRBV11-2 to TRBJ1-1; D is perhaps TRBD1 (6 bases). The CDR3 runs to 15 residues. The V end was cut by 7 bases, the J end by 4 bases, with 19 bases between. In germline, CDR1 is SGHAT, CDR2 FQNNGV. In DNA form, the CDR3 reads TGTGCCAGCACCTCTAACCGGGGGCAGGGCACTGAAGCTTTCTTT. Protein sequence: CASTSNRGQGTEAFF.

The count of this clone is one. This chain uses TRBV19 with TRBJ2-3; no firm D call. Germline CDR1 and CDR2: LNHDA and SQIVND (reference sequence). This CDR3 is built from 14 residues. The V end was cut by 5 bases, the J end by 4 bases, with 13 bases between. CDR3 in DNA: TGTGCCAGTAGTCCCGACTTCTTAGCAGATACGCAGTATTTT. Its translation: CASSPDFLADTQYF.

The chain joins TRBV5-4 to TRBJ2-3; 9 bases line up with TRBD1. Germline lookup yields CDR1 SGHNT and CDR2 YYREEE (reference sequence). The length of the CDR3 is 20 residues. V gave up 4 bases and J gave up 1 base; unmatched junction bases: 19. The CDR3 region is CASSPAGTGSFVGGTDTQYF. The CDR3 bases are TGTGCCAGCAGCCCGGCCGGGACAGGGAGTTTCGTGGGTGGCACAGATACGCAGTATTTT.

The DNA of the CDR3 is TGTGCCAGCAGTACAGACACTAGACGAACCGGGGAGCTGTTTTTT. It specifies CASSTDTRRTGELFF. The gene calls are TRBV27 and TRBJ2-2; possibly TRBD2 for D (5 bases). V was cut by 5 bases and J by 5 bases, with 15 bases left in between. CDR3 size: 15 residues. CDR1 and CDR2 (germline): MNHEY, SMNVEV (reference sequence).

This chain uses TRBV7-2 with TRBJ1-1, with D perhaps TRBD1 (5 bases). Germline CDR1 SGHTA, CDR2 FQGNSA. This CDR3 region has 16 residues. The ends were cut back, 2 bases at V and 6 bases at J, with 19 bases in the middle. The CDR3 spells CASSLWPLRGAPEAFF. In DNA form, the CDR3 reads TGTGCCAGCAGCTTATGGCCCCTGAGGGGCGCGCCTGAAGCTTTCTTT.

The table lists this clone with a few counts. This chain joins TRBV2 and TRBJ2-1; 9 nucleotides line up with TRBD2. This CDR3 contains 16 residues. J was trimmed by 4 bases and V by 9 bases; bases with no gene match: 13. Per germline, CDR1 SNHLY and CDR2 FYNNEI. The CDR3 nucleotides read TGTGCCAGGAGCGAAGGAGCGGGGGGAATATACAATGAGCAGTTCTTC. Residues: CARSEGAGGIYNEQFF.

In its sample, this clone was seen a few times. V and J are TRBV7-9 and TRBJ1-6; D is ambiguous. The germline gives CDR1 SEHNR, CDR2 FQNEAQ (reference sequence). The CDR3 sequence is 13 residues long. V shed 4 bases and J shed 3 bases, with 4 bases lying between them. CDR3 nucleotide sequence: TGTGCCAGCAGCTCCCACTATAATTCACCCCTCCACTTT. It yields the protein CASSSHYNSPLHF.